This paragraph reports one T cell receptor (beta chain). The sample belongs to a study of shared clonotypes between healthy human individuals. Per the original data handling: Sequence data from immunoSEQ were junction-only and lacked quality scores; consequently, filtering differed. TCRdb keeps only in-frame clones here, not all; method: immunoSEQ multiplex PCR. That table furnishes V, J and clone size, whereas the DNA furnished D and trimming. The sample gives roughly 1 million clones, about three quarters of which show up once; approximately 1.5% is in the top ten. V trimming: 8 bases; J trimming: 5 bases; junction bases outside the gene matches: 4. The CDR3 is 13 amino acids. Germline CDR1 is WNHNN and CDR2 is SYGVQD (reference sequence). The study drew its donors from healthy HIV-negative adults without recent acute infections or vaccinations.

The chain carries TRBV10-1 and TRBJ2-1, with TRBD1 matching 9 bases. The sequence came from a man between 18 and 29 years old in good health. Source material: memory CD4+ T cells sorted from blood. Subset indicated: CD45RA-negative fraction. CDR3 nucleotides: TGCGCCAGCGGGACAGGGTGGGACAATGAGCAGTTCTTC. Protein: CASGTGWDNEQFF.